This T cell receptor beta chain was sequenced in a study of STAT5B mutations in CD4+ large granular lymphocyte leukemia (dated by TCRdb to between 2021 and 2022). Broadly, across the study: Among the healthy controls, the CDR3 'QG' motif was associated with a particular HLA allele. The study compared the TCRbeta repertoires of patients with CD4+ T-cell large granular lymphocyte leukemia against those of healthy blood donors. Flow cytometry on FACSCanto II or FACSVerse confirmed that purified fractions exceeded 95% purity among lymphocytes. Results and caveats for the whole study, not just this receptor: Enrichment of TRBV06-family usage was observed among the top patient clones (8/27) relative to healthy controls (2/35). Main leukemic clonotypes were private to each patient, although about 25% appeared at low frequency in other patients' non-leukemic repertoires. The data were not HLA-matched, and the higher clonality in CD4+ T-LGLL than in CD8+ T-LGLL could be due to the relatively small sample size. Greater clonality appeared to be present in CD4-sorted patient repertoires than in healthy CD4+ repertoires, and the difference was retained after the putative leukemic clones were removed.

Healthy controls were around 38 blood donors whose buffy coats came from the Finnish Red Cross blood service. All TCR-sequenced material derived from peripheral blood: patient blood samples and healthy donor buffy coats. Peripheral blood mononuclear cells were isolated by Ficoll-Hypaque gradient centrifugation. For the healthy controls, CD4+ cells were obtained from buffy coats by magnetic purification. The Gentra Puregene Cell and Tissue kit was used to extract genomic DNA, and a Qubit 2.0 fluorometer was used to measure the amount of genomic DNA. This clone has only a few counts. Its antigen remains unidentified. It has no much larger one-base neighbor in the sample; base qualities were not kept. Compared with germline, V lacks 6 bases and J lacks 0 bases; bases without a gene match: 4. The CDR3 contains 14 residues, cysteine and phenylalanine counted. Only the CDR3 region is kept as DNA, spanning 42 bases read in frame from base 1. The germline V gene provides CDR1 MNHNS and CDR2 SASEGT.

The immunoSEQ assay at survey resolution was applied to genomic DNA for sequencing of TCRbeta rearrangements. In the original analysis: In the TCR sequencing data, the lowest productive clonotype frequency that could be detected was 2.59 x 10-5. Analyses included only productive TCRbeta rearrangements, meaning complete and in-frame sequences. The clonality of each sample was calculated as Simpson clonality in the immunoSEQ Analyzer version 3.0. Clones were categorized by frequency as very rare, small, medium, large (1-20%) or hyperexpanded (>20%). Generation probabilities were estimated with OLGA 1.2.3, V-gene circos plots were generated with VDJtools, specificities were searched for in VDJdb, and CDR3 motifs were identified with GLIPH. The clones in this table, taken by TCRdb from immuneACCESS, are in-frame only. Not every clone is retained; where verified, under half of the shortfall comes from an unresolved V gene, and the cause of the rest is unknown. V and J calls and clone size are copied from that table; D and trimming were computed from the DNA. The sample table shows tens of thousands of clones, and 74% are seen once. The top ten clonotypes cover more than 1% of the sample.

This clonotype was obtained from a human donor in good health. Sequenced: CD4+ T cells from blood buffy coats. This receptor chain uses TRBV6-1 and TRBJ1-1, and 7 bases in between align with TRBD1. The DNA sequence follows: TGTGCCAGCAGATACAGGGGCATGAACACTGAAGCTTTCTTT. This encodes CASRYRGMNTEAFF.